The clone carrying this TCR beta chain showed up many times. The antigen remains unidentified. This sample stems from a study of identical twins. TCRdb used MiXCR to reprocess the 5' RACE reads, holding one entry per CDR3 protein. The sample shows fewer than 900,000 distinct CDR3 sequences, approximately 18% of them seen only once. Study-level findings and limits: Zero-insertion analyses were open to partial confounding by invariant MAIT and iNKT cells.

Germline CDR1 DFQATT, CDR2 SNEGSKA (reference sequence). Trimming at V came to 6 bases and at J to 4 bases, leaving 7 bases not matched to a gene. There are 14 residues in the CDR3. These data also formed part of another study, on T cells expressing NK-cell markers.

The J gene is TRBJ2-5, the V gene TRBV20-1; 11 positions agree with TRBD2. The receptor was isolated from a woman between 18 and 29 years old in good health. Sequenced material: PBMCs. As DNA, the CDR3 is TGCAGTGCGTTTACTAGCGGGAGCGGAGAGACCCAGTACTTC. This gives the protein CSAFTSGSGETQYF.